This section outlines one T cell receptor beta chain sequence together with its context. As yet, its antigen is unknown. Germline CDR1 reads SNHLY; CDR2 reads FYNNEI. The CDR3 totals 12 residues. The ends were cut back, 7 bases at V and 4 bases at J, with 11 bases in the middle. TCRdb's copy holds only in-frame clones and misses some; the assay was immunoSEQ multiplex PCR. Of tens of thousands of clones in the sample, 80% to 90% were seen once. This specimen comes from a study of OX40 agonist ivuxolimab in advanced cancers. Overall study findings and caveats: More expanded clones were seen, on average, in CD8+ T cells than in CD4+.

This receptor was identified in an adult with an advanced solid tumor such as melanoma, head and neck, liver or kidney cancer. The sequencing here drew on CD4+ or CD8+ T cells sorted from blood, taken in a trial of the OX40 agonist ivuxolimab. The chain uses TRBV2 and TRBJ2-7; D is uncertain. The CDR3 loop is CASMKGNYEQYF. CDR3 nucleotide sequence: TGTGCCAGCATGAAAGGGAATTACGAGCAGTACTTC.